This TCR beta chain came from a study of shared clonotypes between healthy human individuals. The table came from immunoSEQ multiplex PCR; TCRdb's copy has only in-frame clones and leaves some out. Among 450,000 to 700,000 clones listed, around 95% were seen once. CD8 cells classed as naive were CD45RO-negative and positively selected for CCR7, excluding terminally differentiated effector memory CD45RA+ cells. The sequence came from a woman aged 30 to 39 in good health. Sequences were obtained from naive CD8+ T cells sorted from blood.

The CDR3 bases are TGTGCCAGCAGTTTATCGGGAAGGGTCCAAGAGACCCAGTACTTC. It is translated as CASSLSGRVQETQYF. The rearrangement uses TRBV27 and TRBJ2-5; D call uncertain. Germline CDR1 MNHEY, CDR2 SMNVEV (reference sequence). This CDR3 region has 15 residues. V was clipped by 0 bases and J by 1 base, with 9 bases between them.